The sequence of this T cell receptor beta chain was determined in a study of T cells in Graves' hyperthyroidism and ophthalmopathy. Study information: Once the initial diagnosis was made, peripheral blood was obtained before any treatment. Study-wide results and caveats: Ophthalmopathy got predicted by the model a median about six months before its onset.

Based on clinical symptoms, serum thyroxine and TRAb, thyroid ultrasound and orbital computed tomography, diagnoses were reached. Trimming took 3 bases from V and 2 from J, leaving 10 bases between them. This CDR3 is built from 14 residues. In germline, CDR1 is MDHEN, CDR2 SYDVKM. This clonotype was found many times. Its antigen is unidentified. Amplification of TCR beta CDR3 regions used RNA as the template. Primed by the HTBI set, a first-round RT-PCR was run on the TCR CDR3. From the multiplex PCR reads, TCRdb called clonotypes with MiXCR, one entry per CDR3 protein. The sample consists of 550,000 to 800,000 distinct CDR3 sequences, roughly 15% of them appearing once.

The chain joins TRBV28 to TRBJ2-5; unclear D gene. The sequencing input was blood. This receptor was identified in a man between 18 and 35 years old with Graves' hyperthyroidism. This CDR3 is CASSFAAIQETQYF. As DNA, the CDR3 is TGTGCCAGCAGTTTTGCGGCGATTCAAGAGACCCAGTACTTC.